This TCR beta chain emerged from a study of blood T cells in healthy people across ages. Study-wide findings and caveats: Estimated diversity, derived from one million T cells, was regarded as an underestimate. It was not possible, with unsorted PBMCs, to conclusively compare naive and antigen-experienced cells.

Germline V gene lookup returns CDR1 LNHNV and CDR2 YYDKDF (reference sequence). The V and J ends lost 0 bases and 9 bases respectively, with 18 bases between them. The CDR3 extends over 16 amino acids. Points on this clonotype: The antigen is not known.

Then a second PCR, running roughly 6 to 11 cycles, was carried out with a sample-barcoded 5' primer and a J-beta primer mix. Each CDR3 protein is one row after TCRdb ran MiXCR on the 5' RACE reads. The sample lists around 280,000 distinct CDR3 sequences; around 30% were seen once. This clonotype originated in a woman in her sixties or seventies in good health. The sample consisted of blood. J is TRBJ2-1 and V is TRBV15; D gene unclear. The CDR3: CATSRDAKVKGGEQFF. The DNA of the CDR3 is TGTGCCACCAGCAGAGATGCGAAGGTAAAGGGTGGTGAGCAGTTCTTC. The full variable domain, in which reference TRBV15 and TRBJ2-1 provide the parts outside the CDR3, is DAMVIQNPRYQVTQFGKPVTLSCSQTLNHNVMYWYQQKSSQAPKLLFHYYDKDFNNEADTPDNFQSRRPNTSFCFLDIRSPGLGDTAMYLCATSRDAKVKGGEQFFGPGTRLTVL.